This TCR beta chain was observed in a study of technical replicates of blood from several donors. Germline CDR1 is SGHNT and CDR2 is YYREEE (reference sequence). The CDR3 sequence is 16 residues long. The trim removed 5 bases at V and 4 bases at J, leaving 14 bases unmatched. The table came from immunoSEQ multiplex PCR; TCRdb's copy has only in-frame clones and leaves some out. The sample carries about 72,000 clones, 95% recorded once. The receptor was derived from a human donor in good health. The J gene is TRBJ1-1, the V gene TRBV5-4; 7 bases agree with TRBD1. Sequencing input: T cells isolated from PBMCs. This chain's CDR3 is CASRDRTGAGGTEAFF. CDR3 in DNA: TGTGCCAGCAGGGACAGGACCGGAGCTGGTGGCACTGAAGCTTTCTTT.